In its sample, the clone carrying this T cell receptor beta chain was seen a few times. TCRdb re-derived calls from the 5' RACE reads in MiXCR, one entry per CDR3 protein. The sample has around 370,000 distinct CDR3 sequences; around a fifth are singletons. This sample was taken from a study of T-cell memory formation after mild COVID-19. CDR1 is MGHRA and CDR2 is YSYEKL in the germline V gene. Trimming took 0 bases from V and 0 from J, leaving 14 bases between them. CDR3 size: 17 residues. This sequence joins TRBV4-1 and TRBJ2-5; no definite D call. Specimen: PBMCs or a T cell subset sorted from them (not recorded which). The clonotype comes from an adult woman who had mild COVID-19 (a few samples of this study predate the infection). Cell type and time point are not known. The CDR3 DNA sequence: TGCGCCAGCAGCCAAGAATCAGGTCTAAGCGACCAAGAGACCCAGTACTTC. It encodes CASSQESGLSDQETQYF.